Sequencing of this TCR beta chain was carried out in a study of T cell repertoires in cytomegalovirus infection. Study-level background: Public TCR beta signatures were indicative of both CMV infection and a matching HLA type. General study results and limits: Ex vivo, HLA-C-restricted CMV-specific TCR beta clonotypes prevailed over the rest of the response. Pooled public TCR beta family frequency picked out CMV carriers with the relevant HLA.

The table lists this clonotype with a few counts. What it binds is unknown. TCRdb called the reads again in MiXCR, with one record for every CDR3 protein. The sample has around 25,000 distinct CDR3 sequences, about 22% seen once. The germline V gene encodes CDR1 SEHNR and CDR2 FQNEAQ (reference sequence). The CDR3 loop spans 19 amino acids. V was shortened by 5 bases and J by 0 bases, with 25 bases between the two germline ends. The origin of this receptor is a human donor in good health (CMV status not recorded). Some clones in this sample may be carry-over from other donors' samples. V is TRBV7-9 and J is TRBJ1-1; D ambiguous. The sample in question was CD8+ T cells from cultured PBMCs, obtained from culture after CMV antigen stimulation. CDR3: CASSLYFERRRDMNTEAFF. The CDR3, as DNA: TGTGCCAGCAGCCTTTACTTTGAGAGACGGAGAGACATGAACACTGAAGCTTTCTTT. The variable domain in full, completed from reference TRBV7-9 and TRBJ1-1, reads DTGVSQNPRHKITKRGQNVTFRCDPISEHNRLYWYRQTLGQGPEFLTYFQNEAQLEKSRLLSDRFSAERPKGSFSTLEIQRTEQGDSAMYLCASSLYFERRRDMNTEAFFGQGTRLTVV.